A single sample is the source of the 28 T cell receptor beta chains below, sequenced in a study of CD8 T cells in ankylosing spondylitis. TCRdb fed the 5' RACE reads into MiXCR, producing one record per CDR3 protein. The sample has 300,000 to 400,000 distinct CDR3 sequences, roughly 20% seen once; the top ten hold roughly 13%. The sequenced sample consisted of blood, either unsorted or a sorted T cell fraction (not recorded which). Receptors originate from a male donor with ankylosing spondylitis or in good health (not recorded which).

The rearrangement uses TRBV6-4 and TRBJ2-1, with D perhaps TRBD1 or TRBD2 (6 bases each). This CDR3 has 12 amino acids. The V and J ends lost 3 bases and 11 bases respectively, with 11 bases between them. Germline loops: CDR1 MRHNA, CDR2 SNTAGT. The CDR3 is CASSEGGAKQFF. CDR3 in DNA: TGTGCCAGCAGTGAGGGGGGCGCAAAGCAGTTCTTC.

The chain combines TRBV29-1 with TRBJ1-1; D gene unclear. The germline CDR1 and CDR2 sequences are SQVTM and ANQGSEA. The CDR3 runs 12 residues. Trimming removed 6 bases from V and 1 base from J, with 9 bases in between. CDR3: CSVPAGNTEAFF. The CDR3 region has the DNA TGCAGCGTCCCGGCGGGGAACACTGAAGCTTTCTTT.

The chain is built from TRBV12-3 or TRBV12-4 and TRBJ1-5, with 7 bases identical to TRBD1. The CDR3 sequence is 14 residues long. J gave up 1 base and V 6 bases, and 3 bases lay outside the gene matches. The DNA of the CDR3 is TGTGCCAGCAGACAGGGGTTGAGCAATCAGCCCCAGCATTTT. As protein: CASRQGLSNQPQHF.

CDR3 DNA sequence: TGTGCCAGCAGGCACGGTTTAGGGGGGCTCGACTATGGCTACACCTTC. Its translation is CASRHGLGGLDYGYTF. The V call is TRBV27, the J call TRBJ1-2; a weak D match, TRBD1 (6 bases). This CDR3 region has 16 residues. The V end was cut by 6 bases, the J end by 3 bases, with 20 bases between. Per the germline V gene, CDR1 is MNHEY and CDR2 is SMNVEV (reference sequence).

In this sample, this clonotype turned up a few times. The V call is TRBV9, the J call TRBJ2-5, with 8 bases aligning to TRBD2. Trimming cost V 3 bases and J 4 bases; bases outside gene matches: 8. Germline CDR1 SGDLS, CDR2 YYNGEE. This CDR3 is 15 amino acids long. The CDR3 protein is CASSGDGGAGETQYF. As DNA, the CDR3 is TGTGCCAGCAGCGGCGACGGGGGGGCAGGAGAGACCCAGTACTTC.

This clonotype turned up a few times. The chain combines TRBV5-5 with TRBJ2-1; D is perhaps TRBD1 (6 bases). Trimming cost V 4 bases and J 6 bases, with 14 bases left between them. Looked up from germline, CDR1 is SGHKS and CDR2 is YYEKEE (reference sequence). The CDR3 is 14 amino acids. The CDR3 spells CASSALLGGNEQFF. CDR3 bases: TGTGCCAGCAGCGCTTTGTTAGGGGGCAATGAGCAGTTCTTC.

This clonotype was seen only a few times. The V call is TRBV5-8, the J call TRBJ2-3, with 12 bases lining up with TRBD2. The CDR3 totals 17 residues. V lost 3 bases and J lost 7; bases outside the gene matches: 12. Germline CDR1 is SGHTS and CDR2 is YDEGEE. CDR3 protein: CASSSALAGGPKNTQYF. DNA of the CDR3: TGTGCCAGCAGCTCCGCCCTAGCGGGGGGGCCGAAAAATACGCAGTATTTT.

This clonotype was seen more than once but under ten times. The chain joins TRBV28 to TRBJ2-5; TRBD2 aligns across 8 bases. Germline V CDR1 and CDR2: MDHEN, SYDVKM. CDR3 length equals 14 residues. V lost 7 bases to trimming and J lost 4 bases; unmatched junction nucleotides: 8. CDR3 in amino acids: CASTAREGGETQYF. CDR3 coding DNA: TGTGCCAGCACCGCCCGGGAGGGTGGAGAGACCCAGTACTTC.

The chain links TRBV29-1 to TRBJ2-1, with a possible D match to TRBD2 (6 bases). The germline gives CDR1 SQVTM, CDR2 ANQGSEA. The CDR3 spans 16 residues. The V and J ends lost 2 bases and 8 bases respectively, with 22 bases between them. DNA of the CDR3: TGCAGCGTTGAACTGAGCCCCCGGGGGTCCGTCGATGAGCAGTTCTTC. Its protein is CSVELSPRGSVDEQFF.

This clonotype was seen a few times. The chain links TRBV14 to TRBJ2-1, with 9 bases identical to TRBD2. The CDR3 runs to 15 residues. Per the germline V gene, CDR1 is SGHDN and CDR2 is FVKESK. After removal of 2 bases from V and 6 bases from J, the junction contained 5 bases not matched to a gene. The CDR3 DNA reads as TGTGCCAGCAGCCAACTAGCGGGGTCGGGCAATGAGCAGTTCTTC. It specifies CASSQLAGSGNEQFF.

This clonotype was found many times. The chain recombines TRBV24-1 with TRBJ2-7; D is undetermined. The CDR3 consists of 11 residues. CDR1 and CDR2 (germline): KGHDR, SFDVKD. The germline V and J ends were trimmed by 5 bases and 4 bases, with 5 bases remaining between them. As DNA, the CDR3 is TGTGCCACCAGTGGTGGTTACGAGCAGTACTTC. Translating gives CATSGGYEQYF.

The V call is TRBV5-6, the J call TRBJ2-1, with D perhaps matching TRBD1 (5 bases). V was clipped by 2 bases and J by 0 bases, with 15 bases between them. CDR3 length equals 17 residues. Per germline, CDR1 SGHDT and CDR2 YYEEEE. The CDR3 nucleotides read TGTGCCAGCAGCTTCTCAGGGATGAGTAGCTCCTACAATGAGCAGTTCTTC. Translating it yields CASSFSGMSSSYNEQFF.

This chain connects TRBV11-2 to TRBJ2-7, with D perhaps TRBD1 (7 bases). The CDR3 contains 16 residues. Trimming shortened V by 5 bases and J by 0 bases, and 17 bases separated the two germline ends. CDR1 and CDR2 from the germline V gene are SGHAT and FQNNGV. CDR3 loop: CASSPGVGTVSYEQYF. CDR3 sequence (DNA): TGTGCCAGCAGCCCGGGAGTAGGGACAGTCTCCTACGAGCAGTACTTC. The full variable domain, in which reference TRBV11-2 and TRBJ2-7 provide the parts outside the CDR3, is EAGVAQSPRYKIIEKRQSVAFWCNPISGHATLYWYQQILGQGPKLLIQFQNNGVVDDSQLPKDRFSAERLKGVDSTLKIQPAKLEDSAVYLCASSPGVGTVSYEQYFGPGTRLTVT.

The rearrangement links TRBV28 to TRBJ2-7; a weak D match, TRBD2 (5 bases). Germline CDR1 is MDHEN and CDR2 is SYDVKM. With 6 bases removed from V and 2 bases from J, the gap between germline ends came to 14 bases. The length of the CDR3 is 14 residues. The CDR3 DNA is TGTGCCAGCAGCACCGGGATCCCACCCTACGAGCAGTACTTC. Encoded protein: CASSTGIPPYEQYF. Looking up the rest from reference TRBV28 and TRBJ2-7 gives the full variable domain: DVKVTQSSRYLVKRTGEKVFLECVQDMDHENMFWYRQDPGLGLRLIYFSYDVKMKEKGDIPEGYSVSREKKERFSLILESASTNQTSMYLCASSTGIPPYEQYFGPGTRLTVT.

A few counts support this clonotype. This sequence joins TRBV10-3 and TRBJ1-5; 7 nucleotides align to TRBD1. Germline V gene lookup returns CDR1 ENHRY and CDR2 SYGVKD. V dropped 10 bases and J dropped 2; count of bases not matched to a gene: 11. The CDR3 sequence is 15 residues long. The CDR3 DNA reads as TGTGCCACCCGGGATCCAGGGGGGGGCAATCAGCCCCAGCATTTT. As protein: CATRDPGGGNQPQHF.

This clonotype was observed a handful of times. V gene TRBV7-9 combines with J gene TRBJ2-6; no reliable D call. This CDR3 has 14 residues. Trimming shortened V by 8 bases and J by 1 base, and 9 bases separated the two germline ends. Germline CDR1 is SEHNR and CDR2 is FQNEAQ (reference sequence). The CDR3 is CASRPRSGANVLTF. CDR3 nucleotides: TGTGCCAGCCGCCCGAGGTCTGGGGCCAACGTCCTGACTTTC.

In this sample, this clonotype turned up a few times. The chain employs TRBV7-9 and TRBJ2-7; D is undetermined. Per germline, CDR1 SEHNR and CDR2 FQNEAQ (reference sequence). V was trimmed by 5 bases and J by 7 bases, leaving 12 bases between them. This CDR3 region has 12 residues. The CDR3 spells CASSEMGYEQYF. The CDR3 bases are TGTGCCAGCAGCGAGATGGGTTATGAGCAGTACTTC.

V is TRBV4-1 and J is TRBJ2-3; TRBD2 agrees at 9 bases. Germline V CDR1 and CDR2: MGHRA, YSYEKL. The CDR3 length is 15 residues. Germline trimming cut 2 bases from V and 2 bases from J; bases unmatched to any gene: 2. The CDR3 loop is CASSQLAGYTDTQYF. The CDR3 DNA reads as TGCGCCAGCAGCCAACTAGCGGGGTACACAGATACGCAGTATTTT.

This clonotype was seen a few times. The chain uses TRBV7-6 and TRBJ1-1, with D unresolved. Germline-derived CDR1 and CDR2 are SGHVS and FNYEAQ. CDR3 size: 17 residues. V gave up 1 base and J gave up 1 base, with 16 bases separating them. CDR3 region: CASSLGSVGFKNTEAFF. CDR3 nucleotides: TGTGCCAGCAGCTTAGGCTCGGTCGGATTCAAGAACACTGAAGCTTTCTTT. The variable domain in full, completed from reference TRBV7-6 and TRBJ1-1, reads GAGVSQSPRYKVTKRGQDVALRCDPISGHVSLYWYRQALGQGPEFLTYFNYEAQQDKSGLPNDRFSAERPEGSISTLTIQRTEQRDSAMYRCASSLGSVGFKNTEAFFGQGTRLTVV.

This chain links TRBV12-3 or TRBV12-4 with TRBJ2-7; D not resolved. The CDR3 loop spans 14 amino acids. Trimming stripped 3 bases from V and 3 bases from J, with 12 bases between. As DNA, the CDR3 is TGTGCCAGCAGTTTGGGCAGCTTCATCTACGAGCAGTACTTC. This encodes CASSLGSFIYEQYF.

There are a few counts of this clonotype. This chain connects TRBV29-1 to TRBJ2-7; maybe TRBD1 (5 bases). Germline V gives CDR1 SQVTM, CDR2 ANQGSEA. V shed 5 bases and J shed 4 bases, with 9 bases lying between them. The CDR3 has 11 residues. The CDR3 is CSVFTGYEQYF. CDR3 bases: TGCAGCGTTTTCACAGGTTACGAGCAGTACTTC.

CDR3 sequence reads: CASSLLAEGRDEQYF. The CDR3 coding sequence is TGTGCCAGCAGCCTCCTCGCGGAGGGGAGAGACGAGCAGTACTTC. The rearrangement links TRBV7-6 to TRBJ2-7, with a possible D match to TRBD2 (6 bases). V was pared by 5 bases and J by 5 bases, with 19 bases between. The CDR3 is made up of 15 amino acids. The germline V gene encodes CDR1 SGHVS and CDR2 FNYEAQ.

This chain uses TRBV11-2 with TRBJ1-1; no clear D. The length of the CDR3 is 13 residues. V lost 6 bases and J 1 base, leaving 9 bases between the germline ends. CDR1 and CDR2 from the germline V gene are SGHAT and FQNNGV. The CDR3 coding sequence is TGTGCCAGCAGAAAACACTCGAACACTGAAGCTTTCTTT. This gives the protein CASRKHSNTEAFF.

This clonotype has a handful of counts. V and J are TRBV10-1 and TRBJ2-5, with TRBD1 matching 10 bases. The CDR3 is 14 residues long. The trim removed 5 bases at V and 5 bases at J, leaving 5 bases unmatched. Germline lookup yields CDR1 WNHNN and CDR2 SYGVQD (reference sequence). The DNA of the CDR3 is TGCGCCAGCAGTTGGGACAGGGGATTGGAGACCCAGTACTTC. Its protein product is CASSWDRGLETQYF.

The J gene is TRBJ2-5, the V gene TRBV7-3; D tentatively reads TRBD1 or TRBD2 (5 bases each). The V end was cut by 5 bases, the J end by 5 bases, with 15 bases between. The germline V gene encodes CDR1 SGHTA and CDR2 FQGTGA. The CDR3 totals 14 residues. This CDR3 is CASSPHGGQETQYF. CDR3 coding DNA: TGTGCCAGCAGCCCCCATGGGGGTCAGGAGACCCAGTACTTC.

The chain is built from TRBV27 and TRBJ2-3, with a weak D call TRBD2 (5 bases). CDR1 is MNHEY, CDR2 SMNVEV, per germline (reference sequence). Trimming took off 3 bases at V and 1 base at J, with 11 bases between the two ends. This CDR3 is built from 15 residues. The CDR3 DNA sequence: TGTGCCAGCAGTTTCCCCGGGGTGGGCACAGATACGCAGTATTTT. Translated, it gives CASSFPGVGTDTQYF.

The chain combines TRBV12-3 or TRBV12-4 with TRBJ2-7; D remains ambiguous. Deletions cut 3 bases from V and 3 bases from J, with 9 bases between. There are 13 residues in the CDR3. The CDR3 region is CASSFREIYEQYF. DNA of the CDR3: TGTGCCAGCAGTTTTCGCGAGATCTACGAGCAGTACTTC.

This clonotype was seen a few times. The chain has TRBV20-1 and TRBJ1-3; D remains unclear. The V and J ends lost 0 bases and 4 bases respectively, with 13 bases between them. CDR1 is DFQATT, CDR2 SNEGSKA, per germline (reference sequence). This CDR3 contains 15 residues. The chain's CDR3 is CSARDIVDSGNTIYF. CDR3 nucleotides: TGCAGTGCTAGAGATATTGTCGACTCGGGAAACACCATATATTTT.